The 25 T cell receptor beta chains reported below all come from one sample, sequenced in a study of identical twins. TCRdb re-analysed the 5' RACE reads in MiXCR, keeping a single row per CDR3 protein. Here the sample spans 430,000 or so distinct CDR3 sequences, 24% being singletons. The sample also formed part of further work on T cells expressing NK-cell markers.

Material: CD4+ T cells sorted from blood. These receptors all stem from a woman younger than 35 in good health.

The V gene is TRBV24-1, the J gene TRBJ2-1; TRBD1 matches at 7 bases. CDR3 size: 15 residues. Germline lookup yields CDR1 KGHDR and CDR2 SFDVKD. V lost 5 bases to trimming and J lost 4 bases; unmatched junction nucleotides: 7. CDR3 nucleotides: TGTGCCACCAGTGGCGGTTCGGACAGGTACAATGAGCAGTTCTTC. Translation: CATSGGSDRYNEQFF.

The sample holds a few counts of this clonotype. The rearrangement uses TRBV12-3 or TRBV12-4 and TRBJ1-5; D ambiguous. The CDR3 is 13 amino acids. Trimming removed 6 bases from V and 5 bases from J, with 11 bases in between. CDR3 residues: CASSGLIYQPQHF. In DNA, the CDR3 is TGTGCCAGCAGCGGACTCATTTATCAGCCCCAGCATTTT.

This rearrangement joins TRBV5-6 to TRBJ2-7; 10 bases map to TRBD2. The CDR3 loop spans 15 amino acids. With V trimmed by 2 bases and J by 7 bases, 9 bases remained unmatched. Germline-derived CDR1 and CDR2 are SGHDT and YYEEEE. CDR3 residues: CASSFGLAGVGEQYF. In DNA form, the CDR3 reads TGTGCCAGCAGCTTTGGGCTAGCGGGAGTAGGTGAGCAGTACTTC. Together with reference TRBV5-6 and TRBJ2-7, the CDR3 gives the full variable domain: DAGVTQSPTHLIKTRGQQVTLRCSPKSGHDTVSWYQQALGQGPQFIFQYYEEEERQRGNFPDRFSGHQFPNYSSELNVNALLLGDSALYLCASSFGLAGVGEQYFGPGTRLTVT.

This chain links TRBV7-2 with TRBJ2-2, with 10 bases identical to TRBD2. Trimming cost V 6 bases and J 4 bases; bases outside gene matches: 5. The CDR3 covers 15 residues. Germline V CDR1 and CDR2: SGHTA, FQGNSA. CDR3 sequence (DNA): TGTGCCAGCAGGACAACTAGCGGGACCACCGGGGAGCTGTTTTTT. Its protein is CASRTTSGTTGELFF.

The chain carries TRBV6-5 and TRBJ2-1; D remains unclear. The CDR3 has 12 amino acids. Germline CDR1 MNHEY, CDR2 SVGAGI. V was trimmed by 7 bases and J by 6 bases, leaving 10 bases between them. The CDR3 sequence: CASTGRANEQFF. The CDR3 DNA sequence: TGTGCCAGCACGGGCCGGGCCAATGAGCAGTTCTTC.

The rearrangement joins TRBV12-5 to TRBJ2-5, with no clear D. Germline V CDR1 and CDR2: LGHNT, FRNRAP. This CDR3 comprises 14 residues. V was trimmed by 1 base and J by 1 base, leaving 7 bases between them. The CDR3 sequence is CASGLGAVQETQYF. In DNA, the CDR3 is TGTGCTAGTGGTTTGGGGGCGGTCCAAGAGACCCAGTACTTC.

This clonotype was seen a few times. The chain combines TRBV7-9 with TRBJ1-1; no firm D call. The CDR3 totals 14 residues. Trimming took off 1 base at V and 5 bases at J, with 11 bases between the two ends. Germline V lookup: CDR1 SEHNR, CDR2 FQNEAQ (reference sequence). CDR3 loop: CASSLEQGLTEAFF. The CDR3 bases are TGTGCCAGCAGCTTAGAGCAAGGGTTGACTGAAGCTTTCTTT.

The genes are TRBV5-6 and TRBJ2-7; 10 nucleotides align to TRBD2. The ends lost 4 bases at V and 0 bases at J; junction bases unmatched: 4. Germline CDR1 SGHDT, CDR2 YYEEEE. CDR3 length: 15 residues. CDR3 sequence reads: CASSPGLAISYEQYF. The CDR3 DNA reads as TGTGCCAGCAGCCCGGGACTAGCGATCTCCTACGAGCAGTACTTC.

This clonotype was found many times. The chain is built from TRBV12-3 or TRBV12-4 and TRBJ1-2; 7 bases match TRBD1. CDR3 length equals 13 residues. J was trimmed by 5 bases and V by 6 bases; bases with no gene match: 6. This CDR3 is CASRQGSGYGYTF. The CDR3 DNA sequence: TGTGCCAGCAGACAGGGGAGTGGATATGGCTACACCTTC.

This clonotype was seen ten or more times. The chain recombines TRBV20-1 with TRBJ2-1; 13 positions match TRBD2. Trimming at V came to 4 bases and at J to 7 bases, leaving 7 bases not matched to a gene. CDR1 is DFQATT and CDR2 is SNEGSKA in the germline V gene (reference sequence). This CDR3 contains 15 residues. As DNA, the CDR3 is TGCAGTGCTAAAAGAGGACTAGCGGGAGAGAATGAGCAGTTCTTC. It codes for CSAKRGLAGENEQFF.

CDR3 protein: CASSYSWGGPTDTQYF. The CDR3 bases are TGTGCCAGCAGTTACTCTTGGGGCGGACCCACAGATACGCAGTATTTT. The gene calls are TRBV6-2 or TRBV6-3 and TRBJ2-3, with D perhaps matching TRBD1 (5 bases). This CDR3 has 16 residues. Germline CDR1 reads MNHEY; CDR2 reads SVGEGT. V was shortened by 0 bases and J by 2 bases, with 12 bases between the two germline ends.

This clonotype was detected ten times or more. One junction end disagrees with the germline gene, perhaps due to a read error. The CDR3 nucleotides are TGTGCCAGCAGGTACTACAGGGGGGAGGGCCGTCCGGACAATGAGCAGTTCTTC. Translation: CASRYYRGEGRPDNEQFF. The chain couples TRBV6-2 or TRBV6-3 to TRBJ2-1; possibly TRBD1 for D (8 bases). This CDR3 spans 18 amino acids. Germline values: CDR1 MNHEY, CDR2 SVGEGT.

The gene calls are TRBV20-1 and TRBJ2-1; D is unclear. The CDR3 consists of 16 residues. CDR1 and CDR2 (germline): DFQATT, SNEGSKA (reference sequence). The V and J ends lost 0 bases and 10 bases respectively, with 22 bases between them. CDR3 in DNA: TGCAGTGCTAGAGATCAATACACCCCGCTGGCGAGGGAGCAGTTCTTC. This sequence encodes CSARDQYTPLAREQFF.

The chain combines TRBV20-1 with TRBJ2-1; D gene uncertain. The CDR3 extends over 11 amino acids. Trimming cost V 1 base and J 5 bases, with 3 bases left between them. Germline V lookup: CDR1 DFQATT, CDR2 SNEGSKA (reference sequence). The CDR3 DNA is TGCAGTGCTAGAGGGAACAATGAGCAGTTCTTC. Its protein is CSARGNNEQFF.

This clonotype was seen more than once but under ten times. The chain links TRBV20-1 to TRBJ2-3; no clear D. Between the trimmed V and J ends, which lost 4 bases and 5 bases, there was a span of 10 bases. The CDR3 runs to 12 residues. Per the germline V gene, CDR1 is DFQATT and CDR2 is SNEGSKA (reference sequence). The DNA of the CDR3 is TGCAGTGCTATTCACTCAAAAGATACGCAGTATTTT. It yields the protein CSAIHSKDTQYF.

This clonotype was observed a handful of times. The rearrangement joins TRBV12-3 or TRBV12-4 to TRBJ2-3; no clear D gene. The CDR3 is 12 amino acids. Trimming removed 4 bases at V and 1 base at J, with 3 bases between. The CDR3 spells CASSWRTDTQYF. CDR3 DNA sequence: TGTGCCAGCAGTTGGCGCACAGATACGCAGTATTTT.

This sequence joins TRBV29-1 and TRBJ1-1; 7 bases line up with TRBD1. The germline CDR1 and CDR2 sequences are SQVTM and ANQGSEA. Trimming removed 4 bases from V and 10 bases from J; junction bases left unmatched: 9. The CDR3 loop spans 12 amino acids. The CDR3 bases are TGCAGCGTTGTGGGACAGCGGATTGGAGCTTTCTTT. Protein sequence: CSVVGQRIGAFF.

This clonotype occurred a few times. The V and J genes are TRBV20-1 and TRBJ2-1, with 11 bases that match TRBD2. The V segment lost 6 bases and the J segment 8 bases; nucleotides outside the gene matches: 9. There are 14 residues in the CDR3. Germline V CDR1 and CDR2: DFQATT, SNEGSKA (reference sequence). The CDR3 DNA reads TGCAGTGCGTGGACTAGCGGGTTTGGTTATGAGCAGTTCTTC. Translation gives CSAWTSGFGYEQFF.

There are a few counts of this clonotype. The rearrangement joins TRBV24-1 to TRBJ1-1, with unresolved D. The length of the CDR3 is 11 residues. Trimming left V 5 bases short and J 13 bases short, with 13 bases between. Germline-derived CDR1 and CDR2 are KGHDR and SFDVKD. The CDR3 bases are TGTGCCACCAGTGTCGGAGACAAGGTTTTCTTT. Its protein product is CATSVGDKVFF.

CDR3 sequence: CASSLQGGRQTDTQYF. In DNA form, the CDR3 reads TGTGCCAGCAGCCTGCAGGGCGGGCGTCAAACAGATACGCAGTATTTT. V usage is TRBV6-2 or TRBV6-3 and J usage is TRBJ2-3; D could derive from TRBD1 or TRBD2 (5 bases each). This CDR3 is built from 16 residues. Germline V gene lookup returns CDR1 MNHEY and CDR2 SVGEGT. Between the trimmed V and J ends, which lost 6 bases and 3 bases, there was a span of 19 bases.

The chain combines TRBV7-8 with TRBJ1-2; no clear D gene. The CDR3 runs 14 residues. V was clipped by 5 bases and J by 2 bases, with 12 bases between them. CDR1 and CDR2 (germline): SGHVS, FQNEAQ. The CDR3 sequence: CASSASLGNYGYTF. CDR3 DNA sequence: TGTGCCAGCAGCGCCTCGTTGGGAAACTATGGCTACACCTTC.

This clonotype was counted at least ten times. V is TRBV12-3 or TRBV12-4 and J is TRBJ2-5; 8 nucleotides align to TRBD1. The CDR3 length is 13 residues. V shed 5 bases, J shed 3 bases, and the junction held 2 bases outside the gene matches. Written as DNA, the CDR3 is TGTGCCAGCAGTAAGGACAGGGAAGAGACCCAGTACTTC. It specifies CASSKDREETQYF.

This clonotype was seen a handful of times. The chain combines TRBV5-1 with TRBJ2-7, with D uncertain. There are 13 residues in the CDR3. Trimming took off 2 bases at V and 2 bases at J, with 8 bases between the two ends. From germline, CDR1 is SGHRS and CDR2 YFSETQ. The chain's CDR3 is CASSLNTPYEQYF. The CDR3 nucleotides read TGCGCCAGCAGCTTAAACACTCCCTACGAGCAGTACTTC.

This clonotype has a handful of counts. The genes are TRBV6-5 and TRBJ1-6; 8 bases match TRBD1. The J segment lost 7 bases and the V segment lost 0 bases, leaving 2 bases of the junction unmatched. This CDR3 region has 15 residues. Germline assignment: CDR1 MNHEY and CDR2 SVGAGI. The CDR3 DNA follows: TGTGCCAGCAGTTACTCGGACAGGGAGAATTCACCCCTCCACTTT. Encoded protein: CASSYSDRENSPLHF.

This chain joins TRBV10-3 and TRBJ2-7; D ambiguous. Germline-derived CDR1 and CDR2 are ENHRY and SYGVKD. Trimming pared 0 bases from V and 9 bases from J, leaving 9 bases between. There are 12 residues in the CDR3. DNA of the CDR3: TGTGCCATCAGTGAGTCGACGTGGAGGCAGTACTTC. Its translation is CAISESTWRQYF.